This T cell receptor (beta chain) comes out of a study of blood T cell repertoires in COVID-19. At the level of the study: Acute and convalescent COVID-19 specimens originated in the United States, Italy and Spain. Nucleic acid was either cDNA or gDNA, and it came from T cells, B-cell-depleted T cells, or PBMCs.

TCRdb keeps only in-frame clones here, not all; method: immunoSEQ multiplex PCR. The table records tens of thousands of clones, 60% to 85% of them present only once. The CDR3 runs to 18 residues. With V trimmed by 2 bases and J by 3 bases, 16 bases remained unmatched. The V gene's germline CDR1 is SGHVS and CDR2 FQNEAQ. Sequenced: peripheral blood. The sequence came from a human donor in a cohort sampled during active COVID-19. V usage is TRBV7-8 and J usage is TRBJ2-7; 7 bases fit TRBD1. The CDR3 protein is CASSLLRGPGTVFYEQYF. CDR3 sequence (DNA): TGTGCCAGCAGCTTACTCCGGGGCCCCGGGACAGTGTTCTACGAGCAGTACTTC.